These 14 T cell receptor beta chains were all obtained from the same sample, sequenced in a study of cytomegalovirus exposure and HLA in healthy donors. The PCR had 60 Vbeta and 13 Jbeta primers. Clones were read by immunoSEQ multiplex PCR, and TCRdb kept only the in-frame ones, dropping some. The sample contains approximately 150,000 clones, over 70% of which appear only once. The sample taken for sequencing was PBMCs. These receptors all come from a man aged 25-45 years in good health and CMV-seropositive.

The count of this clone is one. CDR3 sequence: CASSPRDTPKETQYF. CDR3 DNA sequence: TGTGCCAGCTCACCACGGGACACCCCCAAAGAGACCCAGTACTTC. This rearrangement joins TRBV18 to TRBJ2-5, with a weak D call TRBD1 (6 bases). The V gene's germline CDR1 is KGHSH and CDR2 LQKENI. The CDR3 spans 15 residues. Trimming took 1 base from V and 3 from J, leaving 12 bases between them. Full variable domain (remainder filled in from reference TRBV18 and TRBJ2-5): NAGVMQNPRHLVRRRGQEARLRCSPMKGHSHVYWYRQLPEEGLKFMVYLQKENIIDESGMPKERFSAEFPKEGPSILRIQQVVRGDSAAYFCASSPRDTPKETQYFGPGTRLLVL.

This clone was picked up a small number of times. The genes are TRBV28 and TRBJ2-7; D possibly corresponds to TRBD1 (5 bases). Trimming cost V 10 bases and J 0 bases, with 13 bases left between them. This CDR3 has 13 residues. CDR1 MDHEN and CDR2 SYDVKM come from the germline V gene. The CDR3 nucleotides read TGTGCCACAAAGACAGCCCTCTCCTACGAGCAGTACTTC. Translated: CATKTALSYEQYF.

The rearrangement links TRBV11-3 to TRBJ1-1, with 9 bases lining up with TRBD1. The length of the CDR3 is 13 residues. Trimming removed 4 bases from V and 11 bases from J; junction bases left unmatched: 8. Germline loops: CDR1 SGHNT, CDR2 YENEEA. The CDR3 protein is CASSSRTGAAAFF. The DNA of the CDR3 is TGTGCCAGCAGCTCGCGGACAGGGGCTGCTGCTTTCTTT.

The chain has TRBV27 and TRBJ1-1; D gene ambiguous. From germline, CDR1 is MNHEY and CDR2 SMNVEV (reference sequence). CDR3 length: 14 residues. Trimming pared 3 bases from V and 6 bases from J, leaving 14 bases between. The CDR3, as DNA: TGTGCCAGCAGTTTCCAACGGGGTTCATCTGAAGCTTTCTTT. It translates to CASSFQRGSSEAFF.

The V and J genes are TRBV6-5 and TRBJ2-1; 8 positions agree with TRBD2. With V trimmed by 4 bases and J by 7 bases, 6 bases remained unmatched. The CDR3 spans 14 residues. CDR1 is MNHEY and CDR2 is SVGAGI in the germline V gene. The CDR3 DNA follows: TGTGCCAGCAGTTTTACTAGCGGTTCAAATGAGCAGTTCTTC. It encodes CASSFTSGSNEQFF.

The rearrangement joins TRBV19 to TRBJ1-4, with TRBD1 identical over 7 bases. Germline V CDR1 and CDR2: LNHDA, SQIVND (reference sequence). The CDR3 is 13 amino acids. Trimming cost V 7 bases and J 7 bases; bases outside gene matches: 6. CDR3 nucleotides: TGTGCCAGTAAGACAGGGCAGAGTGAAAAACTGTTTTTT. Its protein product is CASKTGQSEKLFF.

This chain links TRBV7-6 with TRBJ2-3; 15 bases fit TRBD2. The CDR3 length is 18 residues. Per the germline V gene, CDR1 is SGHVS and CDR2 is FNYEAQ. The V and J ends lost 5 bases and 0 bases, in that order; junction bases with no gene match: 6. The CDR3: CASSQTGTSGGSTDTQYF. The CDR3 coding sequence is TGTGCCAGCAGCCAAACCGGGACTAGCGGGGGGAGCACAGATACGCAGTATTTT.

This clone was seen only a few times. V is TRBV7-2 and J is TRBJ1-5, with TRBD1 matching 7 bases. In germline, CDR1 is SGHTA, CDR2 FQGNSA. The V gene end was trimmed by 5 bases and the J gene end by 1 base; junction bases not matched to a gene: 5. CDR3 length equals 15 residues. DNA of the CDR3: TGTGCCAGCAGCCTCGTGACAGGGAGCAATCAGCCCCAGCATTTT. The encoded protein is CASSLVTGSNQPQHF.

The CDR3 sequence is CSAETGGDEQYF. CDR3 bases: TGCAGCGCAGAGACAGGGGGCGACGAGCAGTACTTC. This chain connects TRBV29-1 to TRBJ2-7; 10 bases are a match to TRBD1. CDR3 length equals 12 residues. CDR1 is SQVTM, CDR2 ANQGSEA, per germline. J lost 5 bases, V lost 7 bases, and 5 bases had no gene match.

This clone came up a few times. The chain employs TRBV6-1 and TRBJ2-2; no reliable D call. Germline V gives CDR1 MNHNS, CDR2 SASEGT. V lost 0 bases and J 8 bases, leaving 4 bases between the germline ends. CDR3 length: 12 residues. CDR3 region: CASSEALGELFF. Here the CDR3 DNA reads TGTGCCAGCAGTGAAGCACTGGGGGAGCTGTTTTTT.

The chain is built from TRBV5-4 and TRBJ2-1; 9 positions agree with TRBD1. This CDR3 comprises 15 residues. Trimming took 3 bases from V and 7 from J; bases not matched to a gene: 8. Germline CDR1 is SGHNT and CDR2 is YYREEE (reference sequence). In DNA form, the CDR3 reads TGTGCCAGCAGCTCCGGGACAGGGTCGGCAAATGAGCAGTTCTTC. Its translation is CASSSGTGSANEQFF.

This chain connects TRBV28 to TRBJ2-5; tentative D call: TRBD1 (5 bases). The CDR3 loop spans 17 amino acids. The ends were cut back, 1 base at V and 0 bases at J, with 15 bases in the middle. CDR1 and CDR2 (germline): MDHEN, SYDVKM. CDR3 nucleotides: TGTGCCAGCAGTTTATTGGGCCGGACACCCTACCAAGAGACCCAGTACTTC. Translation: CASSLLGRTPYQETQYF. The full variable domain, in which reference TRBV28 and TRBJ2-5 provide the parts outside the CDR3, is DVKVTQSSRYLVKRTGEKVFLECVQDMDHENMFWYRQDPGLGLRLIYFSYDVKMKEKGDIPEGYSVSREKKERFSLILESASTNQTSMYLCASSLLGRTPYQETQYFGPGTRLLVL.

This chain connects TRBV27 to TRBJ2-3; 11 bases are shared with TRBD2. CDR3 length equals 15 residues. The V segment lost 3 bases and the J segment 5 bases; nucleotides outside the gene matches: 4. Germline V gene data show CDR1 as MNHEY and CDR2 as SMNVEV (reference sequence). CDR3 residues: CASSFLAGGGDTQYF. CDR3 sequence (DNA): TGTGCCAGCAGTTTCCTAGCGGGAGGAGGAGATACGCAGTATTTT.

The sample holds a few counts of this clone. The chain has TRBV10-2 and TRBJ1-1; 7 bases map to TRBD1. V dropped 5 bases and J dropped 0; count of bases not matched to a gene: 9. The CDR3 is 16 residues long. Germline-derived CDR1 and CDR2 are WSHSY and SAAADI. The chain's CDR3 is CASSFTPGQMNTEAFF. DNA for the CDR3: TGCGCCAGCAGTTTTACTCCGGGACAGATGAACACTGAAGCTTTCTTT.